Here is one T cell receptor (beta chain) with its context. Its specificity is not known. The data belong to a study of cytomegalovirus exposure and HLA in healthy donors. Germline V gives CDR1 MNHEY, CDR2 SVGAGI. V lost 3 bases and J lost 4, with 12 bases in between. The CDR3 runs to 14 residues. Both 60 Vbeta primers and 13 Jbeta primers went into the PCR. The protocol was immunoSEQ multiplex PCR, while the TCRdb copy is restricted to in-frame clones and leaves out a portion. The data hold some 120,000 clones, with about 81% observed a single time. Overall study results and limits: Accurate predictions that matched the HLA-A and HLA-B alleles of most subjects were reportedly made from TCR beta sequences.

The chain joins TRBV6-5 to TRBJ1-1; no clear D. The origin of this receptor is a man aged 35 to 55 in good health and CMV-seronegative. Sequenced sample: PBMCs. The CDR3 sequence: CASSYFQFSTEAFF. CDR3 in DNA: TGTGCCAGCAGTTATTTCCAGTTCAGCACTGAAGCTTTCTTT.